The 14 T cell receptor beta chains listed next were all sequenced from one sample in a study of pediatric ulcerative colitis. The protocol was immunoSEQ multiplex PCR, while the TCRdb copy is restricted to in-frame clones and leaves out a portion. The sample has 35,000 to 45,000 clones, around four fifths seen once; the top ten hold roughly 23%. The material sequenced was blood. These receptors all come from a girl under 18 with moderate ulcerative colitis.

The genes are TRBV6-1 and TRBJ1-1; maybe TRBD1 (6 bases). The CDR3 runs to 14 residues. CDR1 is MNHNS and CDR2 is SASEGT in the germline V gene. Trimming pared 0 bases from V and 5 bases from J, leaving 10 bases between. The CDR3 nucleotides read TGTGCCAGCAGTGAAGCGGGGGGCTGGACTGAAGCTTTCTTT. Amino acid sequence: CASSEAGGWTEAFF.

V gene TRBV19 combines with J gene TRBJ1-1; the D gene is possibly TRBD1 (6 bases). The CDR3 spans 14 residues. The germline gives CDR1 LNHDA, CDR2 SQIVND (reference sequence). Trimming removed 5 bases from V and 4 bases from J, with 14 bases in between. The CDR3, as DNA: TGTGCCAGTAGTCTAGGACAGAAGGGCACTGAAGCTTTCTTT. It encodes CASSLGQKGTEAFF.

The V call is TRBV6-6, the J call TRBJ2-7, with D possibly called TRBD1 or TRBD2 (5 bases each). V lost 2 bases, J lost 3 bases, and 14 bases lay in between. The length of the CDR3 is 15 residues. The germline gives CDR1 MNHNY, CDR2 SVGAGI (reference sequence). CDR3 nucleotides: TGTGCCAGCAGTTACGAGGATGGGACCTACTACGAGCAGTACTTC. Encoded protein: CASSYEDGTYYEQYF.

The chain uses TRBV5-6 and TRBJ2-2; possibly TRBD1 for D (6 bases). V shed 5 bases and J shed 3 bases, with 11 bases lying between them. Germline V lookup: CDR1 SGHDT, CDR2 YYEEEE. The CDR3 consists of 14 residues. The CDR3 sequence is CASRGRGDTGELFF. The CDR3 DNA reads TGTGCCAGCAGAGGCAGGGGAGACACCGGGGAGCTGTTTTTT.

In nucleotides, the CDR3 is TGTGCCAGTAGTATAGAGGGGTTCTCTGGAAACACCATATATTTT. Protein sequence: CASSIEGFSGNTIYF. The chain recombines TRBV19 with TRBJ1-3; D uncertain. CDR3 length equals 15 residues. Trimming left V 0 bases short and J 0 bases short, with 6 bases between. Germline CDR1 and CDR2: LNHDA and SQIVND (reference sequence).

CDR3 DNA sequence: TGTGCCAGCAGCTTTGGGGAGACCCAGTACTTC. Encoded protein: CASSFGETQYF. The chain is built from TRBV5-6 and TRBJ2-5, with D hard to call. CDR3 length equals 11 residues. Germline V gene lookup returns CDR1 SGHDT and CDR2 YYEEEE. V was cut by 2 bases and J by 5 bases, with 4 bases left in between. The variable domain in full, with the rest retrieved from reference TRBV5-6 and TRBJ2-5, is DAGVTQSPTHLIKTRGQQVTLRCSPKSGHDTVSWYQQALGQGPQFIFQYYEEEERQRGNFPDRFSGHQFPNYSSELNVNALLLGDSALYLCASSFGETQYFGPGTRLLVL.

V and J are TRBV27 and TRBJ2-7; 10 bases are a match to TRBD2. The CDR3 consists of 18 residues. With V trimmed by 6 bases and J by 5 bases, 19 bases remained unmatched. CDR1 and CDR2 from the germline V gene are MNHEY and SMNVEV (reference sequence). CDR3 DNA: TGTGCCAGCAGCAAAAGGGACAGGACCCTAGCGGGAGTAAACGAGCAGTACTTC. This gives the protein CASSKRDRTLAGVNEQYF.

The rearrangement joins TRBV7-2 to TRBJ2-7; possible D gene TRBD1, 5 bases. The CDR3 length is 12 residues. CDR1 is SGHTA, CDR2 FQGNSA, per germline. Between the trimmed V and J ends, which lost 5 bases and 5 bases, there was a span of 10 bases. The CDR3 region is CASSTTGNEQYF. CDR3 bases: TGTGCCAGCAGCACCACAGGTAACGAGCAGTACTTC.

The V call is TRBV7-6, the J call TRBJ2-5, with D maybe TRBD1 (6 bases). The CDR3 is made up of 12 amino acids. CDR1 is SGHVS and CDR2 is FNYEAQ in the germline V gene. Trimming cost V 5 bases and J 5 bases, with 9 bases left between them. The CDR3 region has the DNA TGTGCCAGCAGCGTCAGGGGTGAGACCCAGTACTTC. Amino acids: CASSVRGETQYF.

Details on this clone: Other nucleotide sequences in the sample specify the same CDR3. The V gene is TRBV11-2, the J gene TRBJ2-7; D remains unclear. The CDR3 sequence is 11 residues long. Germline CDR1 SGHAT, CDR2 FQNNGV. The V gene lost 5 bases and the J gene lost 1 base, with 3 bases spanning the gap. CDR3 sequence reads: CASSPSYEQYF. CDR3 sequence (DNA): TGTGCCAGCAGCCCATCCTACGAGCAGTACTTC.

This CDR3 reads CASSEEGRTSEQETQYF. The DNA for the CDR3 is TGTGCCAGCAGTGAGGAAGGCCGGACTAGCGAGCAAGAGACCCAGTACTTC. The rearrangement uses TRBV25-1 and TRBJ2-5; 9 bases agree with TRBD2. CDR1 and CDR2 (germline): MGHDK, SYGVNS. This CDR3 spans 17 amino acids. V gave up 3 bases and J gave up 2 bases; unmatched junction bases: 10.

In DNA, the CDR3 is TGTGCCAGCAGCGTCGGGACAGGGTTGGACACTGAAGCTTTCTTT. It encodes CASSVGTGLDTEAFF. J is TRBJ1-1 and V is TRBV9; 9 bases agree with TRBD1. V lost 2 bases to trimming and J lost 3 bases; unmatched junction nucleotides: 5. CDR3 length: 15 amino acids. Germline V lookup: CDR1 SGDLS, CDR2 YYNGEE. Based on the CDR3 plus reference TRBV9 and TRBJ1-1, the full variable domain is DSGVTQTPKHLITATGQRVTLRCSPRSGDLSVYWYQQSLDQGLQFLIQYYNGEERAKGNILERFSAQQFPDLHSELNLSSLELGDSALYFCASSVGTGLDTEAFFGQGTRLTVV.

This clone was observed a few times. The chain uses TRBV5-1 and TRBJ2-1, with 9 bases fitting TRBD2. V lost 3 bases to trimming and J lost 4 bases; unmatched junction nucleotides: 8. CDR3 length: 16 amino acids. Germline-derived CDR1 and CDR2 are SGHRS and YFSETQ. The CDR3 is CASSSGAAGGYNEQFF. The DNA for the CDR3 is TGCGCCAGCAGCTCCGGGGCGGCGGGAGGGTACAATGAGCAGTTCTTC.

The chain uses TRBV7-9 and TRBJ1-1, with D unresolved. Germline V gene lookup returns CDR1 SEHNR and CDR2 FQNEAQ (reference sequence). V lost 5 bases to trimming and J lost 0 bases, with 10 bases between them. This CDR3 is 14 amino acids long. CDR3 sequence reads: CASSHLPMNTEAFF. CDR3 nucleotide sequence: TGTGCCAGCAGCCACCTCCCCATGAACACTGAAGCTTTCTTT.